The 8 T cell receptor beta chains below were found in one sample sequenced in a study of cytomegalovirus exposure and HLA in healthy donors. PCR was performed using 60 Vbeta and 13 Jbeta primers. Assay: immunoSEQ multiplex PCR; the TCRdb copy retains only in-frame clones and omits some. The sample contains some 200,000 clones, about 59% of which appear only once. Specimen: PBMCs. All receptors come from a man aged 35-49 years in good health and CMV-seronegative.

V and J are TRBV29-1 and TRBJ1-1; D uncertain. Germline CDR1 reads SQVTM; CDR2 reads ANQGSEA. Trimming removed 6 bases from V and 6 bases from J, with 17 bases in between. The CDR3 loop spans 13 amino acids. CDR3 nucleotide sequence: TGCAGCGTGGCCCGTCCGCAAGTCCCTGAAGCTTTCTTT. This encodes CSVARPQVPEAFF.

This chain links TRBV19 with TRBJ2-7; 7 bases fit TRBD1. CDR3 size: 14 residues. The V segment lost 1 base and the J segment 6 bases; nucleotides outside the gene matches: 6. Germline CDR1 is LNHDA and CDR2 is SQIVND (reference sequence). CDR3 loop: CASSIGQGTREQYF. CDR3 DNA sequence: TGTGCCAGTAGTATAGGACAGGGCACTCGCGAGCAGTACTTC.

The chain joins TRBV28 to TRBJ2-5; TRBD2 is a possible D gene (6 bases). Germline V gene lookup returns CDR1 MDHEN and CDR2 SYDVKM. V lost 6 bases and J 3 bases, leaving 17 bases between the germline ends. The CDR3 covers 15 residues. The CDR3 spells CASSAPLGGEETQYF. The CDR3 coding sequence is TGTGCCAGCAGCGCACCCCTCGGGGGTGAAGAGACCCAGTACTTC.

Of note for this clone: The conserved final phenylalanine or tryptophan is absent from the CDR3, which likely points to a read error. V is TRBV7-2 and J is TRBJ2-7, with 9 nucleotides matching TRBD2. V lost 0 bases to trimming and J lost 5 bases; unmatched junction nucleotides: 2. Germline V gene data show CDR1 as SGHTA and CDR2 as FQGNSA. The CDR3 consists of 14 residues. The CDR3 sequence: CASSLAVAGDEQYS. The CDR3 DNA sequence: TGTGCCAGCAGCTTAGCGGTAGCGGGGGACGAGCAGTACTCC.

Of note for this clone: The sample contains more than one DNA sequence encoding this CDR3. The chain uses TRBV6-4 and TRBJ2-2, with TRBD1 as a possible D gene (6 bases). There are 13 residues in the CDR3. Germline V gene sequence: CDR1 MRHNA, CDR2 SNTAGT. V lost 2 bases, J lost 7 bases, and 8 bases lay in between. The CDR3 loop is CASSDRRGGELFF. The DNA for the CDR3 is TGTGCCAGCAGTGACCGCAGGGGCGGGGAGCTGTTTTTT.

CDR3 coding DNA: TGTGCCAGCAGCTTCTTGACAGGGGGCGACGCTGAAGCTTTCTTT. Its translation: CASSFLTGGDAEAFF. V gene TRBV11-2 combines with J gene TRBJ1-1; 10 bases agree with TRBD1. Germline lookup yields CDR1 SGHAT and CDR2 FQNNGV. Germline trimming cut 3 bases from V and 6 bases from J; bases unmatched to any gene: 7. CDR3 length: 15 amino acids.

The J gene is TRBJ2-5, the V gene TRBV2; TRBD1 matches 10 bases. The CDR3 length is 14 residues. Trimming at V came to 6 bases and at J to 4 bases, leaving 5 bases not matched to a gene. CDR1 SNHLY and CDR2 FYNNEI come from the germline V gene. The CDR3 sequence is CASSTDRGSETQYF. For the CDR3, the DNA is TGTGCCAGCAGCACGGACAGGGGGTCAGAGACCCAGTACTTC.

With regard to this clone: An end of the junction differs from the germline gene, which may be a read error. The chain employs TRBV27 and TRBJ2-7; TRBD2 is a possible D gene (6 bases). Per germline, CDR1 MNHEY and CDR2 SMNVEV (reference sequence). The CDR3 is 14 amino acids. CDR3 in DNA: TGTGCCAGCAGTGCACCGGGACTCTTCTACAAGCAGTACTTC. Protein product: CASSAPGLFYKQYF.